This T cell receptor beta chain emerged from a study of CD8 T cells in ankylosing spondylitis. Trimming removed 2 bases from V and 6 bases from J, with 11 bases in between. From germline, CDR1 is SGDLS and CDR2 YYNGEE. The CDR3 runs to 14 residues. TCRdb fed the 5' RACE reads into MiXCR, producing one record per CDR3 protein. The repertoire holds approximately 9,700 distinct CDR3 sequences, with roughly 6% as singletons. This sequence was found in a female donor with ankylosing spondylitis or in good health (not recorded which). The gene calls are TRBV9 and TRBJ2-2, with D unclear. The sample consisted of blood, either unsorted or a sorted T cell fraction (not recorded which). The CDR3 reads CASSVVPKAGELFF. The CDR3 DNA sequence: TGTGCCAGCAGCGTCGTCCCAAAGGCCGGGGAGCTGTTTTTT.